This passage covers 22 T cell receptor beta chains from one sample sequenced in a study of cytomegalovirus exposure and HLA in healthy donors. Researchers ran the PCR with 60 Vbeta and 13 Jbeta primers. The assay was immunoSEQ multiplex PCR, and TCRdb's table has in-frame clones only and misses some. The sample lists about 120,000 clones, approximately 80% occurring once. The sample taken for sequencing was PBMCs. The receptors stem from a man aged 45 to 65 in good health and CMV-seronegative.

The chain couples TRBV27 to TRBJ1-1, with 7 bases aligning to TRBD1. The V gene end was trimmed by 5 bases and the J gene end by 1 base; junction bases not matched to a gene: 13. The CDR3 length is 17 residues. From germline, CDR1 is MNHEY and CDR2 SMNVEV (reference sequence). Written as DNA, the CDR3 is TGTGCCAGCAGTCGACACAGGGGCCGGGAGTCGAACACTGAAGCTTTCTTT. As protein: CASSRHRGRESNTEAFF.

The V gene is TRBV11-3, the J gene TRBJ2-7, with TRBD2 as a possible D gene (6 bases). Germline CDR1 is SGHNT and CDR2 is YENEEA. Trimming pared 5 bases from V and 6 bases from J, leaving 8 bases between. The CDR3 totals 11 residues. In nucleotides, the CDR3 is TGTGCCAGCAGCCACGGGGGCGAGCAGTACTTC. Its translation: CASSHGGEQYF.

This clone occurred a few times. The chain carries TRBV19 and TRBJ1-2; D is uncertain. The germline CDR1 and CDR2 sequences are LNHDA and SQIVND (reference sequence). V lost 3 bases to trimming and J lost 8 bases, with 7 bases between them. The CDR3 contains 11 residues. The CDR3 DNA reads TGTGCCAGTAGTATTGCAGGAGGCTACACCTTC. Translating gives CASSIAGGYTF.

The chain joins TRBV7-9 to TRBJ2-7, with TRBD2 matching over 10 bases. Germline-derived CDR1 and CDR2 are SEHNR and FQNEAQ (reference sequence). The ends lost 3 bases at V and 1 base at J; junction bases unmatched: 3. The CDR3 has 15 amino acids. The CDR3 loop is CASSLLAGVSYEQYF. DNA for the CDR3: TGTGCCAGCAGCTTGCTAGCGGGGGTTTCCTACGAGCAGTACTTC.

This clone has just a few counts. This chain links TRBV4-3 with TRBJ2-1; no clear D gene. CDR1 is LGHNA and CDR2 is YSLEER in the germline V gene. This CDR3 region has 13 residues. V was shortened by 0 bases and J by 4 bases, with 4 bases between the two germline ends. CDR3 sequence (DNA): TGCGCCAGCAGCCAAGATAAATACAATGAGCAGTTCTTC. It yields the protein CASSQDKYNEQFF.

The rearrangement links TRBV7-8 to TRBJ2-1; perhaps TRBD1 as D (5 bases). Germline V gene lookup returns CDR1 SGHVS and CDR2 FQNEAQ. This CDR3 is built from 17 residues. The V and J ends lost 5 bases and 0 bases respectively, with 17 bases between them. CDR3 DNA: TGTGCCAGCAGCCCGGTCCCGGCAGGGCTCTCCTACAATGAGCAGTTCTTC. Encoded protein: CASSPVPAGLSYNEQFF.

This sequence joins TRBV7-7 and TRBJ2-2; D is uncertain. Germline V gives CDR1 SSHAT, CDR2 FNYEAQ (reference sequence). V was cut by 0 bases and J by 0 bases, with 8 bases left in between. The CDR3 contains 16 residues. Written as DNA, the CDR3 is TGTGCCAGCAGCTTAGCGGTGGCAGCGAACACCGGGGAGCTGTTTTTT. It specifies CASSLAVAANTGELFF.

The chain joins TRBV4-2 to TRBJ1-5; 7 nucleotides match TRBD1. The CDR3 length is 17 residues. V was clipped by 1 base and J by 8 bases; unmatched bases: 14. Per the germline V gene, CDR1 is LGHNA and CDR2 is YNFKEQ. The CDR3 loop is CASSQVRGGTVREPQHF. CDR3 coding DNA: TGTGCCAGCAGCCAAGTACGAGGGGGCACCGTGAGAGAGCCCCAGCATTTT.

This chain connects TRBV14 to TRBJ2-3; TRBD2 matches at 11 bases. CDR1 SGHDN and CDR2 FVKESK come from the germline V gene. Trimming at V came to 5 bases and at J to 3 bases, leaving 13 bases not matched to a gene. This CDR3 has 18 residues. CDR3 coding DNA: TGTGCCAGCAGCGCTAGGGGCCCACTAGCGGGAGTGACAGATACGCAGTATTTT. This gives the protein CASSARGPLAGVTDTQYF.

This clone turned up a few times. The chain combines TRBV27 with TRBJ2-7, with 8 bases fitting TRBD1. This CDR3 spans 14 amino acids. CDR1 and CDR2 (germline): MNHEY, SMNVEV (reference sequence). V lost 6 bases to trimming and J lost 7 bases; unmatched junction nucleotides: 11. The CDR3 reads CASRTRDRTGEQYF. As DNA, the CDR3 is TGTGCCAGCAGAACCCGGGACAGGACCGGTGAGCAGTACTTC.

The chain recombines TRBV6-5 with TRBJ2-1, with a tentative D call TRBD1 (6 bases). The CDR3 totals 16 residues. Between the trimmed V and J ends, which lost 0 bases and 9 bases, there was a span of 18 bases. Germline V gives CDR1 MNHEY, CDR2 SVGAGI. The CDR3 DNA follows: TGTGCCAGCAGTTACTCAGGAATTCAGGGGAAGCCTGAGCAGTTCTTC. Translating it yields CASSYSGIQGKPEQFF.

This chain connects TRBV4-3 to TRBJ1-1; D might be TRBD1 (6 bases). V lost 4 bases and J lost 10, with 16 bases in between. CDR1 is LGHNA, CDR2 YSLEER, per germline. The length of the CDR3 is 13 residues. DNA of the CDR3: TGCGCCAGCAGCCTACAGGGTTGGCTTGTAGCTTTCTTT. It specifies CASSLQGWLVAFF.

The rearrangement uses TRBV7-3 and TRBJ1-2; D might be TRBD1 (6 bases). This CDR3 is 13 amino acids long. Germline V gene sequence: CDR1 SGHTA, CDR2 FQGTGA. Trimming took 6 bases from V and 7 from J, leaving 15 bases between them. The CDR3 nucleotides are TGTGCCAGCAGTTACATACAGGGCACTGGCTACACCTTC. Amino acid sequence: CASSYIQGTGYTF.

This rearrangement joins TRBV4-3 to TRBJ2-5, with a weak D call TRBD2 (7 bases). The J call may be mistaken, given a closer DNA end match to TRBJ2-7. CDR1 and CDR2 (germline): LGHNA, YSLEER. This CDR3 contains 14 residues. The CDR3 region has the DNA TGCGCCAGCAGCCAAAAGACGGGGGGCACCGAGCAGTACTTC. Encoded protein: CASSQKTGGTEQYF.

This clone was seen a few times. The genes are TRBV5-1 and TRBJ2-2, with D possibly TRBD1 on 5 matching bases. Trimming pared 5 bases from V and 6 bases from J, leaving 14 bases between. The CDR3 has 14 amino acids. Germline lookup yields CDR1 SGHRS and CDR2 YFSETQ. The CDR3 bases are TGCGCCAGCAGAGGTCAGGGAAGGGCCGGGGAGCTGTTTTTT. It is translated as CASRGQGRAGELFF.

The gene calls are TRBV9 and TRBJ1-5, with D uncertain. Germline values: CDR1 SGDLS, CDR2 YYNGEE. There are 16 residues in the CDR3. Trimming cost V 3 bases and J 2 bases, with 15 bases left between them. The CDR3 loop reads CASSEEGGWGNQPQHF. The CDR3 nucleotides are TGTGCCAGCAGCGAGGAGGGTGGGTGGGGCAATCAGCCCCAGCATTTT.

This chain connects TRBV7-2 to TRBJ1-3, with D perhaps matching TRBD1 (6 bases). This CDR3 has 16 amino acids. The V gene lost 1 base and the J gene lost 4 bases, with 14 bases spanning the gap. CDR1 and CDR2 (germline): SGHTA, FQGNSA. The CDR3 DNA is TGTGCCAGCAGCTTAGTGTTGGGGGCGCCCGGAAACACCATATATTTT. This sequence encodes CASSLVLGAPGNTIYF. Supplemented by reference TRBV7-2 and TRBJ1-3, the full variable domain reads GAGVSQSPSNKVTEKGKDVELRCDPISGHTALYWYRQSLGQGLEFLIYFQGNSAPDKSGLPSDRFSAERTGGSVSTLTIQRTQQEDSAVYLCASSLVLGAPGNTIYFGEGSWLTVV.

This sequence joins TRBV27 and TRBJ2-4; 7 positions agree with TRBD1. The CDR3 is 13 amino acids. Germline CDR1 reads MNHEY; CDR2 reads SMNVEV (reference sequence). V was clipped by 4 bases and J by 7 bases; unmatched bases: 4. The chain's CDR3 is CASSSTGTNIQYF. CDR3 coding DNA: TGTGCCAGCAGTTCGACAGGGACGAACATTCAGTACTTC.

V gene TRBV6-5 combines with J gene TRBJ2-7; 9 nucleotides line up with TRBD1. The CDR3 runs to 14 residues. With V trimmed by 6 bases and J by 4 bases, 7 bases remained unmatched. CDR1 and CDR2 from the germline V gene are MNHEY and SVGAGI. The CDR3 spells CASSRGQGPYEQYF. As DNA, the CDR3 is TGTGCCAGCAGCCGAGGACAGGGGCCGTACGAGCAGTACTTC.

The chain couples TRBV6-5 to TRBJ2-1; unclear D gene. The V gene lost 5 bases and the J gene lost 5 bases, with 7 bases spanning the gap. The CDR3 spans 12 residues. Germline V gene data show CDR1 as MNHEY and CDR2 as SVGAGI. The DNA for the CDR3 is TGTGCCAGCAGTCGGAGACACAATGAGCAGTTCTTC. Protein sequence: CASSRRHNEQFF.

The V gene is TRBV5-1, the J gene TRBJ2-2, with 7 bases that match TRBD2. The V and J ends lost 4 bases and 0 bases, in that order; junction bases with no gene match: 6. Germline loops: CDR1 SGHRS, CDR2 YFSETQ. The CDR3 has 16 residues. The chain's CDR3 is CASSPETSSNTGELFF. In DNA, the CDR3 is TGCGCCAGCAGCCCGGAGACTAGCTCGAACACCGGGGAGCTGTTTTTT. Supplemented by reference TRBV5-1 and TRBJ2-2, the full variable domain reads KAGVTQTPRYLIKTRGQQVTLSCSPISGHRSVSWYQQTPGQGLQFLFEYFSETQRNKGNFPGRFSGRQFSNSRSEMNVSTLELGDSALYLCASSPETSSNTGELFFGEGSRLTVL.

This clone was seen a handful of times. The rearrangement uses TRBV7-8 and TRBJ1-1; D remains unclear. Germline V gene data show CDR1 as SGHVS and CDR2 as FQNEAQ. There are 13 residues in the CDR3. V lost 2 bases and J 10 bases, leaving 14 bases between the germline ends. CDR3 in DNA: TGTGCCAGCAGCTTAAATTCGGATCGGGGAGCTTTCTTT. Amino acid sequence: CASSLNSDRGAFF.